Ten or more counts support the clone carrying this TCR beta chain. The CDR3 contains 15 residues. Germline values: CDR1 SNHLY, CDR2 FYNNEI. Trimming stripped 4 bases from V and 8 bases from J, with 17 bases between. These data originate in a study of T cells in Graves' hyperthyroidism and ophthalmopathy. Aged 18 to 65, the patients had hyperthyroidism that was newly diagnosed and had lasted under 2 months. The study based diagnoses on clinical symptoms, serum thyroxine and TRAb, thyroid ultrasound and orbital computed tomography. Amplification targeted TCR beta CDR3 regions from RNA transcripts. The HTBI primer set drove a first-round RT-PCR of the TCR CDR3. TCRdb fed the multiplex PCR reads into MiXCR, producing one record per CDR3 protein. This sample has more than 350,000 distinct CDR3 sequences, with 17% found just once.

Material for sequencing was blood. The V call is TRBV2, the J call TRBJ1-4; no reliable D call. This sequence originates from a woman between 25 and 40 years old with Graves' hyperthyroidism that later progressed to Graves' ophthalmopathy. The CDR3 DNA sequence: TGTGCCAGCAGTGGGCAGAGTTCGATTCAGGAAAAACTGTTTTTT. Its translation is CASSGQSSIQEKLFF.